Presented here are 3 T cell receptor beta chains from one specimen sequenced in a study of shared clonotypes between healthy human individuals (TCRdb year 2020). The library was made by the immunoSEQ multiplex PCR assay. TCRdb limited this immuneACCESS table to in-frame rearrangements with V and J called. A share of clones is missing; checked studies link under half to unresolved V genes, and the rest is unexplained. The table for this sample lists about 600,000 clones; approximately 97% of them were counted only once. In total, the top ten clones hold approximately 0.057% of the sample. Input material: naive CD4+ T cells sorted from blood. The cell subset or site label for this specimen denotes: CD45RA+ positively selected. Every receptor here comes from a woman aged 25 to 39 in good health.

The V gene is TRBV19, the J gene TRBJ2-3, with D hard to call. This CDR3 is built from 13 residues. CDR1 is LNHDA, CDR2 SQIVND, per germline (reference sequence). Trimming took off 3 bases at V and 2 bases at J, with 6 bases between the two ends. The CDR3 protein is CASSIPNTDTQYF. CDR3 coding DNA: TGTGCCAGTAGTATTCCGAACACAGATACGCAGTATTTT.

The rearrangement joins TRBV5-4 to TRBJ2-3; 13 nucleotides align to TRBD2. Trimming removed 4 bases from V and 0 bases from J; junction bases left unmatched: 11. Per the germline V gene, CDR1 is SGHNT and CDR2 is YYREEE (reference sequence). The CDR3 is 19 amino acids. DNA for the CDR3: TGTGCCAGCAGCCCGGGACTAGCGGGGAAAGACACTAGCACAGATACGCAGTATTTT. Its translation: CASSPGLAGKDTSTDTQYF.

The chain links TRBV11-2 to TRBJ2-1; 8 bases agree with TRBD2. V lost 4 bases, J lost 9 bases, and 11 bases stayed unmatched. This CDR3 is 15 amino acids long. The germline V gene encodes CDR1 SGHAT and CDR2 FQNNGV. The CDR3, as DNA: TGTGCCAGCAGCTCCGGGACTAGGAGGGTCCTTGAGCAGTTCTTC. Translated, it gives CASSSGTRRVLEQFF.